This entry describes one T cell receptor beta chain. This sample was included in a study of blood T cell repertoires in COVID-19. Study in general: The United States, Italy and Spain were the sources of the acute and convalescent COVID-19 samples.

Germline CDR1 is KGHSH and CDR2 is LQKENI. Between the trimmed V and J ends, which lost 6 bases and 15 bases, there was a span of 21 bases. This CDR3 contains 13 residues. Assay: immunoSEQ multiplex PCR; the TCRdb copy retains only in-frame clones and omits some. This sample has 200,000 to 250,000 clones, with 85% to 90% found just once. Sequencing was carried out using peripheral blood. This receptor was taken from a man aged 80 or over with acute or convalescent COVID-19. The chain employs TRBV18 and TRBJ2-1, with D tentatively TRBD2 (6 bases). CDR3 in DNA: TGTGCCAGCTCGCCGGGGGACTCCAGGAAGCTGTTCTTC. Translating it yields CASSPGDSRKLFF.